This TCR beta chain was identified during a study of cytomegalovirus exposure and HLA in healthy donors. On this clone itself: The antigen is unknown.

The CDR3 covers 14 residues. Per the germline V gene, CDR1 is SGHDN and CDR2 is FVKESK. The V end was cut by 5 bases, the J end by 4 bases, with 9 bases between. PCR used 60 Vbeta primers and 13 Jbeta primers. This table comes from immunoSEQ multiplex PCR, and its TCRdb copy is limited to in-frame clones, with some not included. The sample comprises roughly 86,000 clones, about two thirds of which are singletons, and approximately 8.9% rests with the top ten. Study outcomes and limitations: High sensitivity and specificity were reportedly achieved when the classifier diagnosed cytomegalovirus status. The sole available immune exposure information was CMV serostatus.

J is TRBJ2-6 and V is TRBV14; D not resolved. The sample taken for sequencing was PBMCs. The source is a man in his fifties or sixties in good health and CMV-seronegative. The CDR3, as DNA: TGTGCCAGCAGCTCCGGGTGGGGGGCCAACGTCCTGACTTTC. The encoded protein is CASSSGWGANVLTF. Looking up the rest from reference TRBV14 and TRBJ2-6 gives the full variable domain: EAGVTQFPSHSVIEKGQTVTLRCDPISGHDNLYWYRRVMGKEIKFLLHFVKESKQDESGMPNNRFLAERTGGTYSTLKVQPAELEDSGVYFCASSSGWGANVLTFGAGSRLTVL.